The 24 T cell receptor beta chains reported below all come from one sample, sequenced in a study of blood T cell repertoires in COVID-19. Using immunoSEQ multiplex PCR, the repertoire was profiled, and TCRdb retains in-frame clones only, with some absent. The table includes 470,000 or so clones, around nine tenths detected once. Sequencing was carried out using PBMCs or T cells enriched from blood (not recorded which). All receptors come from a woman between 18 and 29 years old with acute COVID-19.

This sequence joins TRBV10-2 and TRBJ1-1; tentative D call: TRBD1 (6 bases). The germline V gene encodes CDR1 WSHSY and CDR2 SAAADI. The V end was cut by 6 bases, the J end by 1 base, with 9 bases between. CDR3 length: 13 residues. As DNA, the CDR3 is TGCGCCAGCAGCCTGGACAGGAACACTGAAGCTTTCTTT. It codes for CASSLDRNTEAFF.

V gene TRBV5-1 combines with J gene TRBJ2-7, with D tentatively TRBD1 (5 bases). The CDR3 has 13 amino acids. Germline-derived CDR1 and CDR2 are SGHRS and YFSETQ. Between the trimmed V and J ends, which lost 5 bases and 3 bases, there was a span of 12 bases. CDR3 bases: TGCGCCAGCAGAGGGGCCCTAAACTACGAGCAGTACTTC. This sequence encodes CASRGALNYEQYF.

This clone was recorded only once. Possible read error: a much larger clone is one base away. The rearrangement uses TRBV7-9 and TRBJ2-5; TRBD1 matches at 11 bases. Germline V lookup: CDR1 SEHNR, CDR2 FQNEAQ (reference sequence). The CDR3 contains 17 residues. J was trimmed by 5 bases and V by 7 bases; bases with no gene match: 15. Here the CDR3 reads CASNFGSRTGGMETQYF. CDR3 DNA: TGTGCCAGCAACTTTGGAAGCCGGACAGGGGGCATGGAGACCCAGTACTTC.

In regard to this clone: The same CDR3 arises from other DNA sequences in this sample as well. The CDR3 reads CASSSGQPNTEAFF. For the CDR3, the DNA is TGTGCCAGCAGTTCGGGACAGCCGAACACTGAAGCTTTCTTT. The chain joins TRBV28 to TRBJ1-1; 7 bases are a match to TRBD1. The germline CDR1 and CDR2 sequences are MDHEN and SYDVKM. This CDR3 is built from 14 residues. The trim removed 4 bases at V and 1 base at J, leaving 3 bases unmatched. The full variable domain, its missing parts supplied by reference TRBV28 and TRBJ1-1, is DVKVTQSSRYLVKRTGEKVFLECVQDMDHENMFWYRQDPGLGLRLIYFSYDVKMKEKGDIPEGYSVSREKKERFSLILESASTNQTSMYLCASSSGQPNTEAFFGQGTRLTVV.

The chain carries TRBV5-8 and TRBJ1-4; 7 bases fit TRBD1. There are 14 residues in the CDR3. Germline CDR1 is SGHTS and CDR2 is YDEGEE. Trimming removed 0 bases from V and 6 bases from J; junction bases left unmatched: 2. CDR3 region: CASSLEGTDEKLFF. The CDR3 DNA reads TGTGCCAGCAGCTTGGAAGGGACAGATGAAAAACTGTTTTTT.

The chain is built from TRBV7-3 and TRBJ2-1; TRBD2 matches 10 bases. CDR3 size: 15 residues. CDR1 is SGHTA, CDR2 FQGTGA, per germline. Trimming removed 4 bases from V and 4 bases from J; junction bases left unmatched: 4. CDR3 residues: CASSSLAGAYNEQFF. The CDR3, as DNA: TGTGCCAGCAGCTCGCTAGCGGGGGCGTACAATGAGCAGTTCTTC.

The genes are TRBV28 and TRBJ1-5, with D tentatively TRBD1 (5 bases). The CDR3 contains 14 residues. V gave up 8 bases and J gave up 4 bases, with 15 bases separating them. Germline CDR1 is MDHEN and CDR2 is SYDVKM. Written as DNA, the CDR3 is TGTGCCAGCCACCTTGGGGCCGAGAATCAGCCCCAGCATTTT. Protein: CASHLGAENQPQHF.

This CDR3 reads CASGPGEPATEQYF. CDR3 coding DNA: TGTGCCAGCGGGCCTGGGGAGCCGGCGACCGAGCAGTACTTC. The chain combines TRBV11-2 with TRBJ2-7, with a tentative D call TRBD2 (5 bases). V was cut by 8 bases and J by 6 bases, with 20 bases left in between. CDR3 length equals 14 residues. Germline V gene lookup returns CDR1 SGHAT and CDR2 FQNNGV.

The rearrangement joins TRBV9 to TRBJ2-2; TRBD2 agrees at 11 bases. Germline V lookup: CDR1 SGDLS, CDR2 YYNGEE. V was clipped by 0 bases and J by 4 bases; unmatched bases: 2. There are 16 residues in the CDR3. The CDR3 protein is CASSVAGLAATGELFF. Here the CDR3 DNA reads TGTGCCAGCAGCGTAGCGGGACTAGCGGCCACCGGGGAGCTGTTTTTT.

V is TRBV19 and J is TRBJ1-6, with TRBD1 matching over 8 bases. This CDR3 has 15 residues. Germline CDR1 LNHDA, CDR2 SQIVND (reference sequence). V lost 5 bases to trimming and J lost 10 bases; unmatched junction nucleotides: 10. CDR3 sequence (DNA): TGTGCCAGTAGTCGGACGGACAGGGAAGTCTCACCCCTCCACTTT. Protein sequence: CASSRTDREVSPLHF. Full variable domain (rest looked up from reference TRBV19 and TRBJ1-6): DGGITQSPKYLFRKEGQNVTLSCEQNLNHDAMYWYRQDPGQGLRLIYYSQIVNDFQKGDIAEGYSVSREKKESFPLTVTSAQKNPTAFYLCASSRTDREVSPLHFGNGTRLTVT.

The chain has TRBV6-5 and TRBJ2-3; perhaps TRBD1 as D (6 bases). Germline V gene data show CDR1 as MNHEY and CDR2 as SVGAGI. This CDR3 is 12 amino acids long. V was trimmed by 11 bases and J by 0 bases, leaving 9 bases between them. The CDR3 nucleotides read TGTGCCGCTACAGGGAGCACAGATACGCAGTATTTT. It is translated as CAATGSTDTQYF.

In regard to this clone: Additional DNA sequences in this sample encode the identical CDR3. The chain employs TRBV18 and TRBJ2-7; possible D gene TRBD1, 5 bases. Trimming removed 3 bases at V and 3 bases at J, with 9 bases between. CDR3 size: 13 residues. Germline V gene sequence: CDR1 KGHSH, CDR2 LQKENI. Written as DNA, the CDR3 is TGTGCCAGCTCACCGACAGAAAGCTACGAGCAGTACTTC. Translation gives CASSPTESYEQYF.

The chain combines TRBV18 with TRBJ1-6; D may be TRBD1 (5 bases). V shed 4 bases and J shed 7 bases, with 14 bases lying between them. The CDR3 length is 15 residues. Germline assignment: CDR1 KGHSH and CDR2 LQKENI. The CDR3 DNA follows: TGTGCCAGCTCACGGGAGGGGTGGAGGAATTCACCCCTCCACTTT. Translated, it gives CASSREGWRNSPLHF.

The chain links TRBV4-1 to TRBJ1-3, with 10 bases that match TRBD1. The CDR3 is 18 residues long. After removal of 8 bases from V and 4 bases from J, the junction contained 17 bases not matched to a gene. CDR1 and CDR2 (germline): MGHRA, YSYEKL. In DNA, the CDR3 is TGCGCCAGCTCCCTTCACTACCGGGACAGGGGTTACGGAAACACCATATATTTT. It translates to CASSLHYRDRGYGNTIYF.

The J gene is TRBJ2-5, the V gene TRBV11-3; 8 bases line up with TRBD1. Germline assignment: CDR1 SGHNT and CDR2 YENEEA. The CDR3 is made up of 13 amino acids. V dropped 6 bases and J dropped 3; count of bases not matched to a gene: 3. This CDR3 is CASRLTGEETQYF. CDR3 nucleotides: TGTGCCAGCAGGTTGACAGGGGAAGAGACCCAGTACTTC.

The rearrangement links TRBV21-1 to TRBJ1-2; whether TRBD1, the table's D call, matches the DNA was not checked. TRBV21-1 constitutes a pseudogene. The CDR3 spans 16 residues. The CDR3 loop is CASSKWTERINYGYTF. In DNA form, the CDR3 reads TGTGCCAGCAGCAAATGGACAGAAAGGATCAACTATGGCTACACCTTC.

This clone was recorded a few times. V is TRBV12-3 or TRBV12-4 and J is TRBJ1-2; no reliable D call. The V and J ends lost 5 bases and 7 bases respectively, with 11 bases between them. The CDR3 spans 12 residues. The CDR3 protein is CASSPAAGGYTF. The CDR3, as DNA: TGTGCCAGCAGTCCGGCAGCGGGTGGCTACACCTTC.

V gene TRBV4-3 combines with J gene TRBJ1-1; TRBD1 matches 7 bases. The junction had 5 bases not matched to a gene; V was cut back by 0 bases and J by 4 bases. CDR3 length equals 15 residues. Germline values: CDR1 LGHNA, CDR2 YSLEER. In DNA, the CDR3 is TGCGCCAGCAGCCAAGACACAGGGGAAGGCACTGAAGCTTTCTTT. This gives the protein CASSQDTGEGTEAFF.

The chain has TRBV5-1 and TRBJ1-4; 7 bases agree with TRBD1. The V and J ends lost 4 bases and 5 bases, in that order; junction bases with no gene match: 5. The germline gives CDR1 SGHRS, CDR2 YFSETQ. The CDR3 sequence is 14 residues long. CDR3 in DNA: TGCGCCAGCAGCACCGGGACAGAAAATGAAAAACTGTTTTTT. It translates to CASSTGTENEKLFF.

This chain connects TRBV14 to TRBJ2-1; TRBD1 is a possible D gene (6 bases). Between the trimmed V and J ends, which lost 4 bases and 8 bases, there was a span of 18 bases. The germline V gene encodes CDR1 SGHDN and CDR2 FVKESK. The CDR3 spans 15 residues. CDR3 residues: CASSPGQGYFDEQFF. The CDR3 nucleotides are TGTGCCAGCAGCCCCGGGCAGGGGTACTTCGATGAGCAGTTCTTC.

The rearrangement uses TRBV7-9 and TRBJ2-1; 7 positions agree with TRBD2. Germline CDR1 is SEHNR and CDR2 is FQNEAQ (reference sequence). The CDR3 sequence is 15 residues long. The V gene end was trimmed by 4 bases and the J gene end by 5 bases; junction bases not matched to a gene: 8. The CDR3 coding sequence is TGTGCCAGCAGCTGGGGACGGGGAGGGAACAATGAGCAGTTCTTC. It translates to CASSWGRGGNNEQFF.

The chain uses TRBV29-1 and TRBJ2-1; 13 bases are a match to TRBD2. V lost 4 bases to trimming and J lost 8 bases; unmatched junction nucleotides: 5. This CDR3 spans 14 amino acids. Germline-derived CDR1 and CDR2 are SQVTM and ANQGSEA. CDR3 sequence: CSVGGTSGVHEQFF. Here the CDR3 DNA reads TGCAGCGTTGGGGGGACTAGCGGGGTCCATGAGCAGTTCTTC.

The chain links TRBV7-2 to TRBJ2-2; tentatively, D is TRBD2 (6 bases). The CDR3 spans 16 residues. The V end was cut by 0 bases, the J end by 4 bases, with 12 bases between. Looked up from germline, CDR1 is SGHTA and CDR2 is FQGNSA. The CDR3 reads CASSLAAAGLTGELFF. The CDR3 nucleotides read TGTGCCAGCAGCTTAGCCGCAGCGGGTCTCACCGGGGAGCTGTTTTTT.

V usage is TRBV29-1 and J usage is TRBJ2-3; weak D call: TRBD1 (5 bases). Trimming took off 6 bases at V and 0 bases at J, with 7 bases between the two ends. The CDR3 totals 12 residues. CDR1 is SQVTM, CDR2 ANQGSEA, per germline. The CDR3 sequence is CSVAGSTDTQYF. In nucleotides, the CDR3 is TGCAGCGTGGCAGGGAGCACAGATACGCAGTATTTT.